This T cell receptor (beta chain) was sequenced during a study of blood T cell repertoires in COVID-19 (TCRdb year 2020). In terms of the full investigation: Samples covering the acute and convalescent phases of COVID-19 were provided by collaborators in the United States, Italy and Spain. The prospective study material was composed of cDNA or gDNA derived from T cells, B-cell-depleted T cells, or PBMCs. The dataset comprised deeply sampled blood TCRbeta repertoires from subjects exposed to, actively infected with, or recovered from COVID-19. The repertoires were made available in a free public database intended to serve as a resource for research on the immune response to SARS-CoV-2. Samples were obtained from the ongoing ImmuneRACE study (first 160 participants) and from over a thousand subjects provided by 6 global collaborators. Nearly every sample came with metadata listing a de-identified subject ID, COVID-19 status, age in years and sex. Where available, HLA class I and class II types were taken from metadata supplied by the sample provider and were not determined by assay-based typing.

The immunoSEQ Assay, a bias-controlled multiplex PCR, was used to amplify TCRbeta CDR3 regions from genomic DNA. The study's own analysis went as follows. The number of nucleated cells in each sample was estimated from the amplification of reference gene primers within the assay. To quantify the absolute abundance of each unique TCRbeta CDR3 rearrangement, sequence reads were collapsed and filtered. Productive Simpson clonality was computed per sample as the square root of Simpson's diversity index over productive rearrangements. This is the immuneACCESS table as TCRdb keeps it, with only in-frame sequences that have V and J called. A part of the clones is gone; compared with another copy, unresolved V genes explain less than half, and the rest is unexplained. V and J calls and clone size are given by that table; D and trimming were obtained from the DNA. Here the sample has roughly 230,000 clones; nearly 85% occur a single time. Around 6% of the sample rests with the top ten.

Paper-wide results and their limitations: The quantity of clinical and demographic metadata differed by source and by participant and was supplied without curation.

The germline V gene yields SGHTA for CDR1 and FQGNSA for CDR2. Spanning cysteine to phenylalanine, the CDR3 consists of 16 amino acids. Only the CDR3 DNA is retained, 48 bases long and in frame from the first base. Trimmed from V: 1 base; trimmed from J: 6 bases; junction bases lacking a gene match: 9. Each collaborating institution followed its own protocols to collect whole blood in K2EDTA tubes. For TCRbeta analysis, collaborators shipped samples in one of three forms: frozen whole blood, isolated PBMCs, or DNA extracted from either of those sample types. Comment on this clone: The antigen it recognizes is unknown. No per-base quality is available; no much larger clone lies one base away.

The sequence came from a human donor in a cohort sampled during active COVID-19. The V and J genes are TRBV7-2 and TRBJ2-1; 7 central nucleotides agree with TRBD2. The source material was peripheral blood. The CDR3 sequence is CASSLDAGRGGNEQFF. The nucleotide sequence reads TGTGCCAGCAGCTTAGACGCAGGGAGGGGCGGCAATGAGCAGTTCTTC.